The sequence of this T cell receptor beta chain was determined in a study of CD8 T cells in ankylosing spondylitis. This clonotype was counted at least ten times. No antigen is known for it. TCR beta libraries were made by quantitative 5'-RACE with molecular barcodes. TCRdb analysed the 5' RACE reads with MiXCR anew, one entry per CDR3 protein. The data contain about 90,000 distinct CDR3 sequences, just under 9% of them seen just once; the ten biggest clones take up about a third. Broader study findings: Reportedly, matched ankylosing spondylitis synovial fluid was significantly enriched for disease-linked clones. Ankylosing spondylitis blood appeared to be characterized by a TCR beta motif of 8 or 9 highly homologous variants. Clones linked to the disease showed a CD8+ phenotype. They occurred at relatively low frequencies in peripheral blood. Certain motif variants had earlier been reported in reactive arthritis synovial fluid and blood.

V was clipped by 2 bases and J by 2 bases, with 4 bases between them. CDR1 is SEHNR and CDR2 is FQNEAQ in the germline V gene (reference sequence). The CDR3 sequence is 12 residues long. Sequencing used blood, either unsorted or a sorted T cell fraction (not recorded which). This sequence was found in a male donor with ankylosing spondylitis. The genes are TRBV7-9 and TRBJ2-7; unclear D gene. The CDR3 bases are TGTGCCAGCAGCTTAATGACCTACGAGCAGTACTTC. It specifies CASSLMTYEQYF. The complete variable domain, with remaining parts taken from reference TRBV7-9 and TRBJ2-7, reads DTGVSQNPRHKITKRGQNVTFRCDPISEHNRLYWYRQTLGQGPEFLTYFQNEAQLEKSRLLSDRFSAERPKGSFSTLEIQRTEQGDSAMYLCASSLMTYEQYFGPGTRLTVT.